The 5 T cell receptor beta chains below were found in one sample sequenced in a study of blood T cell repertoires in COVID-19 (dated by TCRdb to the early 2020s). Library generation was performed with the immunoSEQ multiplex PCR assay. TCRdb took this table from immuneACCESS and kept in-frame rearrangements with V and J called. Such tables lack part of the clones; where checked against another copy, unresolved V genes explain under half of the gap, and the rest is unexplained. The sample table records under 300,000 clones; around four fifths of these occur just once. The top ten hold around 6.4% of the sample. Sequencing was performed on peripheral blood. Receptor source: a woman aged 55-70 years with active or convalescent COVID-19.

V is TRBV7-9 and J is TRBJ2-5; a weak D match, TRBD1 (5 bases). CDR1 is SEHNR, CDR2 FQNEAQ, per germline (reference sequence). The CDR3 is 15 residues long. The ends were cut back, 4 bases at V and 4 bases at J, with 16 bases in the middle. The DNA for the CDR3 is TGTGCCAGCAGCTCCAGGAGAGTGGGGCCAGAGACCCAGTACTTC. It encodes CASSSRRVGPETQYF. Full variable domain (outside the CDR3, taken from reference TRBV7-9 and TRBJ2-5): DTGVSQNPRHKITKRGQNVTFRCDPISEHNRLYWYRQTLGQGPEFLTYFQNEAQLEKSRLLSDRFSAERPKGSFSTLEIQRTEQGDSAMYLCASSSRRVGPETQYFGPGTRLLVL.

The genes are TRBV19 and TRBJ2-5; 11 nucleotides line up with TRBD2. This CDR3 comprises 15 residues. The germline CDR1 and CDR2 sequences are LNHDA and SQIVND (reference sequence). V shed 5 bases and J 5 bases; nucleotides not matched to a gene: 7. The CDR3: CASSPIAGGGETQYF. The CDR3 DNA is TGTGCCAGTAGTCCGATAGCGGGAGGGGGTGAGACCCAGTACTTC.

The V gene is TRBV2, the J gene TRBJ1-2, with D possibly matching TRBD1 (5 bases). CDR1 and CDR2 from the germline V gene are SNHLY and FYNNEI. Trimming pared 2 bases from V and 7 bases from J, leaving 14 bases between. The CDR3 covers 14 residues. This CDR3 reads CASSENRFFSGYTF. CDR3 sequence (DNA): TGTGCCAGCAGTGAAAACAGGTTTTTCTCTGGCTACACCTTC.

This clone was seen once. The chain employs TRBV21-1 and TRBJ2-5; the D call of TRBD1 is as the table states it, not checked on the DNA. TRBV21-1 is a pseudogene. The CDR3 runs to 17 residues. The CDR3 DNA follows: TGTGCCAGCAGCAAAGCGAGGGGACAGGGGAAGCGGGAGACCCAGTACTTC. This sequence encodes CASSKARGQGKRETQYF.

This chain uses TRBV11-3 with TRBJ2-1; tentative D call: TRBD1 (5 bases). Germline V CDR1 and CDR2: SGHNT, YENEEA. This CDR3 is built from 17 residues. V was pared by 1 base and J by 0 bases, with 13 bases between. The CDR3 sequence is CASSLGGPPNSYNEQFF. DNA of the CDR3: TGTGCCAGCAGCTTAGGGGGCCCCCCGAACTCCTACAATGAGCAGTTCTTC.